Presented here are 4 T cell receptor beta chains from one specimen sequenced in a study of T cells after yellow fever vaccination. TCRdb analysed the 5' RACE reads with MiXCR anew, one entry per CDR3 protein. The data contain roughly 30,000 distinct CDR3 sequences, approximately 10% of them singletons. This specimen consisted of PBMCs, either bulk or a sorted T-cell subset (CD4+, CD8+, memory, or dextramer-sorted; not recorded which), obtained approximately 15 days after the first yellow fever vaccination. The receptors here all came from a man aged 18 to 35 who received the YFV17D yellow fever vaccine.

This clonotype was recorded many times. The J gene is TRBJ2-4, the V gene TRBV19; D might be TRBD1 (8 bases). This CDR3 has 19 residues. Per the germline V gene, CDR1 is LNHDA and CDR2 is SQIVND (reference sequence). The V and J ends lost 1 base and 3 bases respectively, with 22 bases between them. CDR3 DNA: TGTGCCAGTAGTATAGTGACAGGGGCGATAGCGGGCTACAAAAACATTCAGTACTTC. It is translated as CASSIVTGAIAGYKNIQYF.

The chain has TRBV7-2 and TRBJ2-7; D is perhaps TRBD1 (8 bases). The CDR3 runs 14 residues. In germline, CDR1 is SGHTA, CDR2 FQGNSA. With 5 bases removed from V and 6 bases from J, the gap between germline ends came to 17 bases. Written as DNA, the CDR3 is TGTGCCAGCAGCCCGCAACAGGGGGAGGGCGAGCAGTACTTC. Translating it yields CASSPQQGEGEQYF.

Within the sample, this clonotype is medium-sized. The chain has TRBV12-3 or TRBV12-4 and TRBJ2-5; TRBD1 aligns across 8 bases. The CDR3 is 15 residues long. Trimming removed 3 bases from V and 4 bases from J; junction bases left unmatched: 7. CDR3 bases: TGTGCCAGCAGTTTGGGTCAGGGGGCAATAGAGACCCAGTACTTC. This codes for CASSLGQGAIETQYF.

This clonotype was detected many times. The rearrangement links TRBV5-1 to TRBJ1-1; weak D call: TRBD1 (6 bases). From germline, CDR1 is SGHRS and CDR2 YFSETQ. V dropped 1 base and J dropped 6 bases, with 16 bases sitting between them. The CDR3 is 15 amino acids. For the CDR3, the DNA is TGCGCCAGCAGCTTGTCAGCAGGGGAATGGGCTGAAGCTTTCTTT. This sequence encodes CASSLSAGEWAEAFF.